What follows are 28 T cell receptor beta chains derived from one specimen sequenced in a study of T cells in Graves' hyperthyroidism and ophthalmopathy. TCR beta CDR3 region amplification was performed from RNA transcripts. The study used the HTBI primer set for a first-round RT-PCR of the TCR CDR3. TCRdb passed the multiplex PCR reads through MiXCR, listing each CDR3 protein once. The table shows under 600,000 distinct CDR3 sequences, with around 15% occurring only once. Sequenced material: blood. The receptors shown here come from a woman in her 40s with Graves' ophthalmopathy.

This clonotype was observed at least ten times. The CDR3 bases are TGTGCCAGCAGCTTGGGACTAGCGGGGTCAGAGCAGTTCTTC. Translating it yields CASSLGLAGSEQFF. The chain joins TRBV5-4 to TRBJ2-1; 11 bases align to TRBD2. Trimming at V came to 0 bases and at J to 10 bases, leaving 3 bases not matched to a gene. Germline-derived CDR1 and CDR2 are SGHNT and YYREEE (reference sequence). There are 14 residues in the CDR3.

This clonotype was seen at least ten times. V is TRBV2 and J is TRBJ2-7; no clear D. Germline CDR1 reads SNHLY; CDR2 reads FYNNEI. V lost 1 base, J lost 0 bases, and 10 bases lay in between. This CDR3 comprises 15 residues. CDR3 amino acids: CASSEGNAVSYEQYF. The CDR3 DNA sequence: TGTGCCAGCAGTGAAGGGAACGCGGTCTCCTACGAGCAGTACTTC.

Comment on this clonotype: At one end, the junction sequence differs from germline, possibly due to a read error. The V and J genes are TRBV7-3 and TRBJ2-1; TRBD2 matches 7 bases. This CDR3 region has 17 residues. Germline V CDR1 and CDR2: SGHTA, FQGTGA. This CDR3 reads CAGSLFPLGGVYNEQFF. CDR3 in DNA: TGTGCCGGCAGCTTATTTCCCTTGGGGGGGGTTTACAATGAGCAGTTCTTC.

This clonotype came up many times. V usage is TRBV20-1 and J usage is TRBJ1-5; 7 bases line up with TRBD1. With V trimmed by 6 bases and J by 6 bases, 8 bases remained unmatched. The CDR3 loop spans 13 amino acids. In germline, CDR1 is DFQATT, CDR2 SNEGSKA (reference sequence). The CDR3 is CSAPDRVGQPQHF. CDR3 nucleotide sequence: TGCAGTGCACCCGACAGGGTAGGTCAGCCCCAGCATTTT.

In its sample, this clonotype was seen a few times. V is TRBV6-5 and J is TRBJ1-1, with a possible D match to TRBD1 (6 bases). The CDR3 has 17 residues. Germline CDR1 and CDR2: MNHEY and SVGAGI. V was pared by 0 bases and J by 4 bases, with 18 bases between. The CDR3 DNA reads TGTGCCAGCAGTTACTCCCGTGGTCGGGGGGCGCGCACTGAAGCTTTCTTT. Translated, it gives CASSYSRGRGARTEAFF.

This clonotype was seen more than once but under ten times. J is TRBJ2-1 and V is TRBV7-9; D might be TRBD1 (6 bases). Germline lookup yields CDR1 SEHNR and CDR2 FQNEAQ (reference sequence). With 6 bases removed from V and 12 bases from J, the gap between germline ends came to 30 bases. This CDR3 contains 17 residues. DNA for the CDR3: TGTGCCAGCAGACCTATCCCGGGACAAACAAAACAACAGGGGCAGTTCTTC. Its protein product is CASRPIPGQTKQQGQFF.

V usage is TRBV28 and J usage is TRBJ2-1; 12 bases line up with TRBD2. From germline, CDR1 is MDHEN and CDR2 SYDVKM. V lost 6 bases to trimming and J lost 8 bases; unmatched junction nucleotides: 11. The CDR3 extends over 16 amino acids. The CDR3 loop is CASSPATSGSFYEQFF. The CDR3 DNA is TGTGCCAGCAGCCCTGCGACTAGCGGGAGTTTTTATGAGCAGTTCTTC.

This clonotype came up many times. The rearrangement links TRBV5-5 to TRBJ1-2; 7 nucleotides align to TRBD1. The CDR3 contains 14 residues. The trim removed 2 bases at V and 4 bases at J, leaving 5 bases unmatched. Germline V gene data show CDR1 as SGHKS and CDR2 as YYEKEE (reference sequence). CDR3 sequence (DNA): TGTGCCAGCAGCTTAGGGGGCGCTTTCTATGGCTACACCTTC. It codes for CASSLGGAFYGYTF.

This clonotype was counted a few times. In DNA, the CDR3 is TGTGCCAGCAACTCCCGATCCGGGGAATCCTACGAGCAGTACTTC. It translates to CASNSRSGESYEQYF. The chain couples TRBV7-9 to TRBJ2-7, with D tentatively TRBD2 (5 bases). From germline, CDR1 is SEHNR and CDR2 FQNEAQ (reference sequence). Trimming left V 7 bases short and J 1 base short, with 17 bases between. The CDR3 spans 15 residues.

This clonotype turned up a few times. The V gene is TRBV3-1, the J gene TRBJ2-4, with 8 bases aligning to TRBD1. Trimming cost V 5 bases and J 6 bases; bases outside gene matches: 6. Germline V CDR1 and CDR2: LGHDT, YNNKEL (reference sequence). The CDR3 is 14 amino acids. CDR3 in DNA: TGTGCCAGCAGCGCCTCAGGGGGCGCAAACATTCAGTACTTC. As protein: CASSASGGANIQYF.

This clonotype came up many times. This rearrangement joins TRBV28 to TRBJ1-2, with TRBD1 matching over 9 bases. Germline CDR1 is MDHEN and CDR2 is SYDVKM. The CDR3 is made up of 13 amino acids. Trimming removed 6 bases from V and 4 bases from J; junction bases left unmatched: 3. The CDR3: CASRGTGIYGYTF. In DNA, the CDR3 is TGTGCCAGCAGGGGGACAGGGATCTATGGCTACACCTTC.

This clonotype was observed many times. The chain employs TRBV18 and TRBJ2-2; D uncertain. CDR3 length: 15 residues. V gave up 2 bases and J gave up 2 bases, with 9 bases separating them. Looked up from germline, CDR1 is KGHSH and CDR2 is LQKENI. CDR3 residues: CASSPGQANTGELFF. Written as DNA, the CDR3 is TGTGCCAGCTCACCAGGGCAAGCTAACACCGGGGAGCTGTTTTTT.

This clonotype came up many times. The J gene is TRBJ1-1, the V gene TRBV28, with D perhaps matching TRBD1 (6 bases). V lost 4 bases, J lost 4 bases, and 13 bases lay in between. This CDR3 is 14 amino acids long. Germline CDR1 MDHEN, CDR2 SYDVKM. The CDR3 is CASSSQPGVTEAFF. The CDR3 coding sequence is TGTGCCAGCAGTTCCCAGCCAGGGGTCACTGAAGCTTTCTTT.

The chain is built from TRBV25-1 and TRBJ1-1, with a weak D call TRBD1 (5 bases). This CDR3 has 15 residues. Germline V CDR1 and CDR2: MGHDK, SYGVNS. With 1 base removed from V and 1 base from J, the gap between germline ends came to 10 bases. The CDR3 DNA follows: TGTGCCAGCAGTGAATCGACAGACTGGAACACTGAAGCTTTCTTT. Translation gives CASSESTDWNTEAFF.

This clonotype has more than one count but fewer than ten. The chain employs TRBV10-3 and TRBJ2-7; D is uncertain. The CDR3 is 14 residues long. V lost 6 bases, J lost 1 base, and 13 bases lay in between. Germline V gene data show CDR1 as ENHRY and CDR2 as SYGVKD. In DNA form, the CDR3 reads TGTGCCATCAGCACGTCGGATGTTTCCTACGAGCAGTACTTC. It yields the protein CAISTSDVSYEQYF.

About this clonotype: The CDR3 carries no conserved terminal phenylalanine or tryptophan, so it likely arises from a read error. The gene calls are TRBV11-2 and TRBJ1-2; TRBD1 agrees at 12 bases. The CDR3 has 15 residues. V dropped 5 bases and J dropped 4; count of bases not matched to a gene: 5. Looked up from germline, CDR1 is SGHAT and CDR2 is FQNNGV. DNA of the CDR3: TGTGCCAGCAGCCCCCGGGACAGGGGGCTCTATGGCTACACCCTC. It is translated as CASSPRDRGLYGYTL.

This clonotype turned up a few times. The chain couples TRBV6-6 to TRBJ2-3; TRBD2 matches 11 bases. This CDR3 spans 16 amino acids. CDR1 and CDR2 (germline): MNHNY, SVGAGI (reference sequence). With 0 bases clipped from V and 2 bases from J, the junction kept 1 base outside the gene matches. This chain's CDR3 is CASSYSSGRVTDTQYF. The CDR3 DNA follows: TGTGCCAGCAGTTACTCTAGCGGGAGGGTCACAGATACGCAGTATTTT.

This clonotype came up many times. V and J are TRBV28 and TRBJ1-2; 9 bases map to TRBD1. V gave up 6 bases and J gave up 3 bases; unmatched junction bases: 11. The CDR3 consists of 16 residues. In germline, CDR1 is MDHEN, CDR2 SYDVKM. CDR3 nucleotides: TGTGCCAGCAGGACCGCTGCCACAGGGGGCGACTATGGCTACACCTTC. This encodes CASRTAATGGDYGYTF.

CDR3 nucleotides: TGCGCCAGCTTACAGGGGGCTGGCACCGGGGAGCTGTTTTTT. This sequence encodes CASLQGAGTGELFF. The V call is TRBV5-1, the J call TRBJ2-2, with 9 nucleotides matching TRBD1. Germline values: CDR1 SGHRS, CDR2 YFSETQ. V was clipped by 7 bases and J by 4 bases; unmatched bases: 5. This CDR3 has 14 residues.

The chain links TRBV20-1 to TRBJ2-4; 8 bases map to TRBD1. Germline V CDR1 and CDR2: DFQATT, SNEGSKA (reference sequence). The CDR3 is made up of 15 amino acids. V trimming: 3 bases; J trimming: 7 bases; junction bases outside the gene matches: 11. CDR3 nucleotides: TGCAGTGCTAGCACCCCGACAGGGGTGACGAACATTCAGTACTTC. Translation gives CSASTPTGVTNIQYF.

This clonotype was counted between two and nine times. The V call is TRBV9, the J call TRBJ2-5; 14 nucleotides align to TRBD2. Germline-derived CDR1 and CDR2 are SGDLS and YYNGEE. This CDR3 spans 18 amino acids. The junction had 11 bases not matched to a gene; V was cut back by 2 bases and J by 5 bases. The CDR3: CASSVGLAGGLAEETQYF. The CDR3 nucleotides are TGTGCCAGCAGCGTCGGACTAGCGGGAGGTTTAGCGGAGGAGACCCAGTACTTC. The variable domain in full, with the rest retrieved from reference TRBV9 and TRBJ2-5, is DSGVTQTPKHLITATGQRVTLRCSPRSGDLSVYWYQQSLDQGLQFLIQYYNGEERAKGNILERFSAQQFPDLHSELNLSSLELGDSALYFCASSVGLAGGLAEETQYFGPGTRLLVL.

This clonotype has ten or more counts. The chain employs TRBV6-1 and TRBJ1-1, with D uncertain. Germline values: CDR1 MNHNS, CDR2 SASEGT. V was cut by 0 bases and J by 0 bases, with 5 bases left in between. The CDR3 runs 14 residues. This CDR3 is CASSEAWVNTEAFF. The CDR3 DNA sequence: TGTGCCAGCAGTGAAGCGTGGGTGAACACTGAAGCTTTCTTT.

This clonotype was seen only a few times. CDR3 coding DNA: TGTGCCAGCAGCTCAGGGGCAGCTAACAATGAGCAGTTCTTC. Encoded protein: CASSSGAANNEQFF. This sequence joins TRBV5-6 and TRBJ2-1; D possibly corresponds to TRBD1 (6 bases). Germline V lookup: CDR1 SGHDT, CDR2 YYEEEE. V was pared by 3 bases and J by 5 bases, with 12 bases between. The CDR3 length is 14 residues. Complete variable domain (other parts from reference TRBV5-6 and TRBJ2-1): DAGVTQSPTHLIKTRGQQVTLRCSPKSGHDTVSWYQQALGQGPQFIFQYYEEEERQRGNFPDRFSGHQFPNYSSELNVNALLLGDSALYLCASSSGAANNEQFFGPGTRLTVL.

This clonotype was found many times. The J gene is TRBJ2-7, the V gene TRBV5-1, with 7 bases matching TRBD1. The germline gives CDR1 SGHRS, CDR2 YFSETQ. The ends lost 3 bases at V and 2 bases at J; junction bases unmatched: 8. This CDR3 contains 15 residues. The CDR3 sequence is CASSWGTASTYEQYF. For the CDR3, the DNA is TGCGCCAGCAGCTGGGGGACAGCTAGTACCTACGAGCAGTACTTC.

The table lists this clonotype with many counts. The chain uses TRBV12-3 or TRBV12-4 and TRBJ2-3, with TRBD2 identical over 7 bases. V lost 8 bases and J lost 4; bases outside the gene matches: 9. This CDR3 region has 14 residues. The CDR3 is CASLSRGVADTQYF. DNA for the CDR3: TGTGCCAGCCTATCTCGGGGGGTCGCAGATACGCAGTATTTT.

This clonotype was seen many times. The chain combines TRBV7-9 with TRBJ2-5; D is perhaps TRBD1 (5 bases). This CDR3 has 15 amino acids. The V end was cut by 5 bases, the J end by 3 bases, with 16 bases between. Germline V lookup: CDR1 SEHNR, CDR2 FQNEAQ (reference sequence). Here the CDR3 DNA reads TGTGCCAGCAGCCCGCGTATGGGGCTGAAAGAGACCCAGTACTTC. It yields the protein CASSPRMGLKETQYF.

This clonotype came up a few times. CDR3 loop: CASKLGSTNEKLFF. The CDR3 coding sequence is TGTGCCAGTAAACTCGGTTCAACTAATGAAAAACTGTTTTTT. J is TRBJ1-4 and V is TRBV2; D is uncertain. Germline assignment: CDR1 SNHLY and CDR2 FYNNEI. Deletions cut 9 bases from V and 0 bases from J, with 11 bases between. The CDR3 totals 14 residues. Full variable domain (missing parts from reference TRBV2 and TRBJ1-4): EPEVTQTPSHQVTQMGQEVILRCVPISNHLYFYWYRQILGQKVEFLVSFYNNEISEKSEIFDDQFSVERPDGSNFTLKIRSTKLEDSAMYFCASKLGSTNEKLFFGSGTQLSVL.

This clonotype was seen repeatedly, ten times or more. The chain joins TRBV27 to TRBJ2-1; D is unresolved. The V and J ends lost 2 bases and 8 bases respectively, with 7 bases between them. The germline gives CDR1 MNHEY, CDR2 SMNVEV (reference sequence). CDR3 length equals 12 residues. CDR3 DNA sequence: TGTGCCAGCAGTTTACCGGGTGATGAGCAGTTCTTC. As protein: CASSLPGDEQFF.